This TCR beta chain was documented in a study of regulatory T cells in long-lasting Graves disease. Trimming pared 1 base from V and 3 bases from J, leaving 13 bases between. The CDR3 spans 15 residues. Germline assignment: CDR1 SGHVS and CDR2 FQNEAQ. Researchers made TCR beta libraries by using iRepertoire HTBI primers and running Arm-PCR on CDR3 regions. Under the authors' procedure: Gene usage covered 62 TRBV and some 13 TRBJ segments. TCRdb ran MiXCR on the multiplex PCR reads and lists one entry per CDR3 protein. These V and J calls originate from TCRdb's pipeline instead of the authors' own analysis. There are approximately 300,000 distinct CDR3 sequences in the sample; 15% to 20% occur only once, and about 36% lies in the top ten. There are many counts of this clonotype. Time point in this sample: newly diagnosed GD, antithyroid drugs for less than 3 months. TCR sequences were obtained from RNA taken from PBMCs.

This clonotype was sampled from a female donor with Graves disease. This chain uses TRBV7-8 with TRBJ2-7, with a possible D match to TRBD2 (5 bases). The sample was peripheral blood mononuclear cells (PBMCs), taken at new diagnosis, from a patient treated with antithyroid drugs. The CDR3 loop is CASSLGVPGSYEQYF. DNA of the CDR3: TGTGCCAGCAGCTTAGGGGTACCGGGGAGCTACGAGCAGTACTTC.